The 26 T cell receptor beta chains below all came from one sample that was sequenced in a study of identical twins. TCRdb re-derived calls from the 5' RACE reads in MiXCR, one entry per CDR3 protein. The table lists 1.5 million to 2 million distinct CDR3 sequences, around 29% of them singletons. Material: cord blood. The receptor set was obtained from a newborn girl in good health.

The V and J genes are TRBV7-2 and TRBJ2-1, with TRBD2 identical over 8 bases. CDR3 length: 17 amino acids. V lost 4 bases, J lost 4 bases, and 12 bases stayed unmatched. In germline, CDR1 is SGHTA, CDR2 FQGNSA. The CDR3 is CASSSPIAGLRYNEQFF. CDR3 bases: TGTGCCAGCAGCTCCCCAATAGCGGGACTGAGGTACAATGAGCAGTTCTTC.

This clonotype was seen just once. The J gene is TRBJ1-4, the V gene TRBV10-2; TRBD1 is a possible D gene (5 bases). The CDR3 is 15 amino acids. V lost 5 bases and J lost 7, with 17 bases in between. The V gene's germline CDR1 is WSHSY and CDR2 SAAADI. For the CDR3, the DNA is TGCGCCAGCAGTACCACGACAGACCTTTCTGAAAAACTGTTTTTT. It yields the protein CASSTTTDLSEKLFF.

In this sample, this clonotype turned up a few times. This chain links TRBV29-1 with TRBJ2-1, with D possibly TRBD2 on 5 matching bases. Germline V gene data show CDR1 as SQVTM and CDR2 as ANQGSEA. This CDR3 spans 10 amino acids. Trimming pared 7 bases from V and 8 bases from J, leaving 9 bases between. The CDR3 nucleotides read TGCAGCGGCGGGTTGGATGAGCAGTTCTTC. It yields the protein CSGGLDEQFF.

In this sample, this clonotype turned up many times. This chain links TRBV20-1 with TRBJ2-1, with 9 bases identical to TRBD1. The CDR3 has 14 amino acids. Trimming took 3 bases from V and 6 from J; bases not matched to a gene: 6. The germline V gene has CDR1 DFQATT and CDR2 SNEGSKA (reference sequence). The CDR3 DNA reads TGCAGTGCTAGGGGACAGGGAAGAAGCAATGAGCAGTTCTTC. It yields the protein CSARGQGRSNEQFF.

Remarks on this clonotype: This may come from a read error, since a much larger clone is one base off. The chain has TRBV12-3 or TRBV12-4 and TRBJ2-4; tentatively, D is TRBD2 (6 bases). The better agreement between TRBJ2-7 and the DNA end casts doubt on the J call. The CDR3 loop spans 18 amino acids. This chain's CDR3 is CASSRPPRDLAPTYEQYF. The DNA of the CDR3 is TGTGCCAGCAGTCGTCCTCCGAGAGACCTAGCGCCAACCTACGAGCAGTACTTC.

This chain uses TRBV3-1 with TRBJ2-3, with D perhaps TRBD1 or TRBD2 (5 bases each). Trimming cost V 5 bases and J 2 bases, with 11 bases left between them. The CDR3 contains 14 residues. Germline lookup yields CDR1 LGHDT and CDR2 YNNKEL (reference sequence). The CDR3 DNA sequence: TGTGCCAGCAGCGCTCGGGACCCCACAGATACGCAGTATTTT. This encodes CASSARDPTDTQYF.

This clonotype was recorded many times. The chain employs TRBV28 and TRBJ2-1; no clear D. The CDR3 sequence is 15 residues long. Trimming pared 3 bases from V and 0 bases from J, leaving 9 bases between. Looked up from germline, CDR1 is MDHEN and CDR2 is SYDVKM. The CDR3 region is CASSLVSSSYNEQFF. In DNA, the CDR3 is TGTGCCAGCAGTTTGGTCTCCAGCTCCTACAATGAGCAGTTCTTC. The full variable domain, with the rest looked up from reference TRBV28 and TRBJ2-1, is DVKVTQSSRYLVKRTGEKVFLECVQDMDHENMFWYRQDPGLGLRLIYFSYDVKMKEKGDIPEGYSVSREKKERFSLILESASTNQTSMYLCASSLVSSSYNEQFFGPGTRLTVL.

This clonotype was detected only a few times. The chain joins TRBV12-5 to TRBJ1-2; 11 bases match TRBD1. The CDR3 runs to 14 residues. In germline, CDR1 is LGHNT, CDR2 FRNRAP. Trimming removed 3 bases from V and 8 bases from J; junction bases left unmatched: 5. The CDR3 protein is CASGFGQGARGYTF. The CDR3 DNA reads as TGTGCTAGTGGTTTCGGACAGGGGGCACGAGGCTACACCTTC. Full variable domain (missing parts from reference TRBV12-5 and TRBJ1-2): DARVTQTPRHKVTEMGQEVTMRCQPILGHNTVFWYRQTMMQGLELLAYFRNRAPLDDSGMPKDRFSAEMPDATLATLKIQPSEPRDSAVYFCASGFGQGARGYTFGSGTRLTVV.

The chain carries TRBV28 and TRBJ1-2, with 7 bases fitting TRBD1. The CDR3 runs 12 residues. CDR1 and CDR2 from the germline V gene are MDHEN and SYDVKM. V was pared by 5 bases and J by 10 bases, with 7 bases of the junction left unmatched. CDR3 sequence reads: CASSRTGTIYTF. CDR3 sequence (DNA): TGTGCCAGCAGTCGGACAGGTACTATCTACACCTTC.

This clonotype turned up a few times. The CDR3 here is CSVARGGGYTF. The CDR3 bases are TGCAGCGTTGCCAGGGGGGGAGGCTACACCTTC. The V gene is TRBV29-1, the J gene TRBJ1-2; 7 positions agree with TRBD1. Germline V gives CDR1 SQVTM, CDR2 ANQGSEA. With V trimmed by 4 bases and J by 8 bases, 4 bases remained unmatched. This CDR3 has 11 residues.

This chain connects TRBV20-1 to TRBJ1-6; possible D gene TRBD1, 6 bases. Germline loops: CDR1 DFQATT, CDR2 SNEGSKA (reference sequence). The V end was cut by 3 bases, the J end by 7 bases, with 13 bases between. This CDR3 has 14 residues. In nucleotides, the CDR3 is TGCAGTGCTAGCAGACAGGCCCTAAATTCACCCCTCCACTTT. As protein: CSASRQALNSPLHF.

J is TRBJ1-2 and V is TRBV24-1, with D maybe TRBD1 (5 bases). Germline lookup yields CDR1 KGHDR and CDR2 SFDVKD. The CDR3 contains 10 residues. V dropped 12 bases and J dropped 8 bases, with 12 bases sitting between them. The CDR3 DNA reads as TGTGCCCCGGCGGGGCACGGCTACACCTTC. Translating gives CAPAGHGYTF.

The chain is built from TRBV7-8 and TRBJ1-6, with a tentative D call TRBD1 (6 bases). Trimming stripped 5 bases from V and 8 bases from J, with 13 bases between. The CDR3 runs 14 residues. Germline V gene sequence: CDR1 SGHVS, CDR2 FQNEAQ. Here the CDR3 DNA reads TGTGCCAGCAGCCAAGGGGGGACGGATTCACCCCTCCACTTT. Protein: CASSQGGTDSPLHF.

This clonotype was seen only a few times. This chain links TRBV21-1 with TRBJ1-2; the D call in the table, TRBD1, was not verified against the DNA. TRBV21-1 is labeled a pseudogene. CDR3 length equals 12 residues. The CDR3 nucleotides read TGTGCCAGGCCTGGGGGAGACTATGGCTACACCTTC. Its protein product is CARPGGDYGYTF.

This CDR3 is CASSEVVYTYEQYF. CDR3 nucleotides: TGTGCCAGCAGTGAAGTCGTCTATACCTACGAGCAGTACTTC. The rearrangement uses TRBV2 and TRBJ2-7; no reliable D call. The length of the CDR3 is 14 residues. V dropped 1 base and J dropped 2 bases, with 9 bases sitting between them. Germline CDR1 reads SNHLY; CDR2 reads FYNNEI.

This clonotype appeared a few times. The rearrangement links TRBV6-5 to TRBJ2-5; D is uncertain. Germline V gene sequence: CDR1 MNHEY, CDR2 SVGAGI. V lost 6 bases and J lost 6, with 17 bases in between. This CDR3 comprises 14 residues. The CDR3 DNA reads TGTGCCAGCAGGTCCGGGTTAAGCATAAAGACCCAGTACTTC. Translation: CASRSGLSIKTQYF.

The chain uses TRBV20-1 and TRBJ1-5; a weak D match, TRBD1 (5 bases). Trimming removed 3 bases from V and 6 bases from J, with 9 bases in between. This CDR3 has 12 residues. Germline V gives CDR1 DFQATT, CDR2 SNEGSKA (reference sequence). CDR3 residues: CSASFGGQPQHF. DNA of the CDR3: TGCAGTGCTAGTTTTGGGGGTCAGCCCCAGCATTTT.

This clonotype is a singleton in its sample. CDR3 coding DNA: TGTGCCAACAGCAAAAAGAAATTGAGGGGAACCCCGGGACAGGTGACCTACGAGCAGTACTTC. Its protein product is CANSKKKLRGTPGQVTYEQYF. V and J are TRBV21-1 and TRBJ2-7; the table assigns TRBD1, which was not confirmed against the DNA. TRBV21-1 is listed as a pseudogene. The CDR3 extends over 21 amino acids.

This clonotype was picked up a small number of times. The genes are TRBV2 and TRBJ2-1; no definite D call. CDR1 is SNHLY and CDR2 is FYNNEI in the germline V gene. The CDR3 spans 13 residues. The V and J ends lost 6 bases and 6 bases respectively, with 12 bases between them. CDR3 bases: TGTGCCAGCAGAATGGGAACGGCCAATGAGCAGTTCTTC. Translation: CASRMGTANEQFF. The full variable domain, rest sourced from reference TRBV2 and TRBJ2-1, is EPEVTQTPSHQVTQMGQEVILRCVPISNHLYFYWYRQILGQKVEFLVSFYNNEISEKSEIFDDQFSVERPDGSNFTLKIRSTKLEDSAMYFCASRMGTANEQFFGPGTRLTVL.

CDR3 loop: CAISESGAVQYF. CDR3 nucleotides: TGTGCCATCAGTGAGTCGGGGGCAGTGCAGTACTTC. V and J are TRBV10-3 and TRBJ2-7, with D perhaps TRBD1 (6 bases). The CDR3 sequence is 12 residues long. Germline CDR1 ENHRY, CDR2 SYGVKD. V was clipped by 0 bases and J by 9 bases, with 9 bases between them.

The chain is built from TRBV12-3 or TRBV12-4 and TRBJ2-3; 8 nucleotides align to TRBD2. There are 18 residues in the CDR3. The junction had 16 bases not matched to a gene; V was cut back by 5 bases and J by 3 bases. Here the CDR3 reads CASSPPLGGSGDTDTQYF. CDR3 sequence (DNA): TGTGCCAGCAGTCCCCCCCTTGGAGGTAGCGGGGATACAGATACGCAGTATTTT.

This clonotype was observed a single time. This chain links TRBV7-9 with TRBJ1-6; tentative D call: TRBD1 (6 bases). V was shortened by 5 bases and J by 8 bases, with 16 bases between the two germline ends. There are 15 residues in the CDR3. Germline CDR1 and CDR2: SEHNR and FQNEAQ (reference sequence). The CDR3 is CASSPRGAGDSPLHF. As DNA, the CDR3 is TGTGCCAGCAGCCCTCGGGGAGCAGGGGATTCACCCCTCCACTTT.

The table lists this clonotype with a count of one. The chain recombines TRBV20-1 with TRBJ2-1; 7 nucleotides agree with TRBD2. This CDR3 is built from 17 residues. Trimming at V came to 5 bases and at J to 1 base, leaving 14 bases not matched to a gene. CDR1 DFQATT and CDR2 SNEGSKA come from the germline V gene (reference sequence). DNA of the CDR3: TGCAGTGCTCGCTCCCCTAGCGGTCACGTATCCTACAATGAGCAGTTCTTC. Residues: CSARSPSGHVSYNEQFF.

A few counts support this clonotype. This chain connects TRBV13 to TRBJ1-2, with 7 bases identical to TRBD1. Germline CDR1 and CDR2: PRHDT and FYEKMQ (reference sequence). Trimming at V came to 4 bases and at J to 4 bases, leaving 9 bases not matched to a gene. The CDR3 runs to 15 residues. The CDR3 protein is CASSWTTGRSYGYTF. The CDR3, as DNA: TGTGCCAGCAGCTGGACGACAGGGAGATCCTATGGCTACACCTTC.

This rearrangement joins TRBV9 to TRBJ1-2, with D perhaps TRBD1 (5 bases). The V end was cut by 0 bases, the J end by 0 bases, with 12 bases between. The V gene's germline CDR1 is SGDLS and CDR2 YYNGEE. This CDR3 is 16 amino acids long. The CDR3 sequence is CASSVGDFEPNYGYTF. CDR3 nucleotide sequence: TGTGCCAGCAGCGTAGGGGACTTTGAACCTAACTATGGCTACACCTTC.

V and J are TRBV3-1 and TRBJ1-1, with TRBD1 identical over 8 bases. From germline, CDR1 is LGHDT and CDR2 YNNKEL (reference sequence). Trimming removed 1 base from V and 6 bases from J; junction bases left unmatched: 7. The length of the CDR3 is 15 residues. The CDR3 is CASSQALDRAPEAFF. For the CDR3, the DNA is TGTGCCAGCAGCCAAGCCCTGGACAGGGCCCCTGAAGCTTTCTTT.